A single sample gave rise to the 9 T cell receptor beta chains below, sequenced in a study of T-cell memory formation after mild COVID-19. One entry per CDR3 protein results from TCRdb running MiXCR on the 5' RACE reads. The sample includes 550,000 to 600,000 distinct CDR3 sequences, 17% of them seen just once. The sequencing sample was made of PBMCs or a T cell subset sorted from them (not recorded which). Every receptor here comes from an adult woman who had mild COVID-19 (a few samples of this study predate the infection). Cell type and time point are not known.

The chain combines TRBV4-1 with TRBJ1-3; D unclear. With 1 base removed from V and 2 bases from J, the gap between germline ends came to 6 bases. Germline V gives CDR1 MGHRA, CDR2 YSYEKL. The CDR3 runs 14 residues. The CDR3 loop reads CASSQGQTGNTIYF. CDR3 in DNA: TGCGCCAGCAGCCAAGGACAAACTGGAAACACCATATATTTT.

The chain uses TRBV5-4 and TRBJ2-2; D not certain. This CDR3 is built from 15 residues. Germline CDR1 and CDR2: SGHNT and YYREEE (reference sequence). V lost 3 bases, J lost 1 base, and 10 bases lay in between. The CDR3 loop is CASSSRGVNTGELFF. The DNA for the CDR3 is TGTGCCAGCAGCTCCCGTGGGGTGAACACCGGGGAGCTGTTTTTT.

In nucleotides, the CDR3 is TGTGCCAGCAGTTACTCGGGGACAAACTCTGGAAACACCATATATTTT. This codes for CASSYSGTNSGNTIYF. This chain uses TRBV6-5 with TRBJ1-3; tentative D call: TRBD1 (6 bases). Trimming took off 0 bases at V and 0 bases at J, with 9 bases between the two ends. CDR1 is MNHEY, CDR2 SVGAGI, per germline. The CDR3 has 16 amino acids.

This clonotype came up a few times. The rearrangement links TRBV19 to TRBJ2-6; D not certain. Germline V gives CDR1 LNHDA, CDR2 SQIVND (reference sequence). Trimming took 3 bases from V and 0 from J, leaving 6 bases between them. This CDR3 is 15 amino acids long. This CDR3 is CASSMVSSGANVLTF. In DNA, the CDR3 is TGTGCCAGTAGTATGGTCAGCTCTGGGGCCAACGTCCTGACTTTC.

The table lists this clonotype with a few counts. The V gene is TRBV20-1, the J gene TRBJ1-5; unclear D gene. Germline CDR1 reads DFQATT; CDR2 reads SNEGSKA (reference sequence). V lost 3 bases to trimming and J lost 4 bases, with 16 bases between them. The length of the CDR3 is 15 residues. CDR3 sequence reads: CSARQGYRENQPQHF. DNA of the CDR3: TGCAGTGCTAGGCAAGGCTATCGGGAGAATCAGCCCCAGCATTTT.

There are a few counts of this clonotype. The chain links TRBV19 to TRBJ1-6; TRBD1 aligns across 10 bases. Trimming removed 8 bases from V and 7 bases from J; junction bases left unmatched: 2. There are 13 residues in the CDR3. Germline CDR1 reads LNHDA; CDR2 reads SQIVND (reference sequence). CDR3 DNA: TGTGCCAGTGGGGGACAGGGGAATTCACCCCTCCACTTT. Protein: CASGGQGNSPLHF.

The V and J genes are TRBV29-1 and TRBJ2-7, with D possibly TRBD1 on 6 matching bases. V was pared by 4 bases and J by 0 bases, with 13 bases between. The germline V gene encodes CDR1 SQVTM and CDR2 ANQGSEA. The CDR3 covers 14 residues. The CDR3: CSVGGPQGSYEQYF. DNA of the CDR3: TGCAGCGTTGGCGGCCCACAGGGCTCCTACGAGCAGTACTTC.

The V gene is TRBV7-2, the J gene TRBJ2-3; a weak D match, TRBD1 (6 bases). Germline assignment: CDR1 SGHTA and CDR2 FQGNSA. This CDR3 has 14 amino acids. V was cut by 8 bases and J by 2 bases, with 14 bases left in between. CDR3 protein: CASVPGHHTDTQYF. CDR3 sequence (DNA): TGTGCCAGCGTACCGGGACATCACACAGATACGCAGTATTTT. The entire variable domain, with the rest obtained from reference TRBV7-2 and TRBJ2-3, is as follows: GAGVSQSPSNKVTEKGKDVELRCDPISGHTALYWYRQSLGQGLEFLIYFQGNSAPDKSGLPSDRFSAERTGGSVSTLTIQRTQQEDSAVYLCASVPGHHTDTQYFGPGTRLTVL.

The V gene is TRBV12-3 or TRBV12-4, the J gene TRBJ1-5; 9 bases fit TRBD1. The CDR3 has 14 amino acids. The junction had 5 bases not matched to a gene; V was cut back by 5 bases and J by 6 bases. The CDR3 DNA follows: TGTGCCAGCAGTCCACAGGGGGCCAGTCAGCCCCAGCATTTT. Translated, it gives CASSPQGASQPQHF.